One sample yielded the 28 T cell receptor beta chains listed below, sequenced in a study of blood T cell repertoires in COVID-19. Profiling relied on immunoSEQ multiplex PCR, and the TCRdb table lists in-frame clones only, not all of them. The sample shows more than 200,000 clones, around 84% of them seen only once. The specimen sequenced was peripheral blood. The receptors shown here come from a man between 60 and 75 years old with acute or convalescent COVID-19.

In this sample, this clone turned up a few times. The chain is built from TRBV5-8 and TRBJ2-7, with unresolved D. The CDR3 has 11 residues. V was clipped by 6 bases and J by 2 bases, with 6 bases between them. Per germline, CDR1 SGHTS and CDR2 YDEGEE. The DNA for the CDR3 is TGTGCCAGCACCCCAACCTACGAGCAGTACTTC. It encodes CASTPTYEQYF. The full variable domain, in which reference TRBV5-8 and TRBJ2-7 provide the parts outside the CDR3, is EAGVTQSPTHLIKTRGQQATLRCSPISGHTSVYWYQQALGLGLQFLLWYDEGEERNRGNFPPRFSGRQFPNYSSELNVNALELEDSALYLCASTPTYEQYFGPGTRLTVT.

The CDR3 DNA reads as TGTGCCAGCACCACCGGGGGGGGTTCCTACGAGCAGTACTTC. Amino acid sequence: CASTTGGGSYEQYF. The rearrangement joins TRBV6-6 to TRBJ2-7; TRBD2 agrees at 8 bases. In germline, CDR1 is MNHNY, CDR2 SVGAGI (reference sequence). J was trimmed by 1 base and V by 7 bases; bases with no gene match: 6. The CDR3 has 14 residues.

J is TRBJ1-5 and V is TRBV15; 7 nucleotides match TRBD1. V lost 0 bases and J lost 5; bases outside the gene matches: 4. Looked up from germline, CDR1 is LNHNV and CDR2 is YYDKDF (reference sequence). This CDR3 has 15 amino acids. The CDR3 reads CATSRENRGYQPQHF. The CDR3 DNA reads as TGTGCCACCAGCAGAGAAAACAGGGGCTATCAGCCCCAGCATTTT. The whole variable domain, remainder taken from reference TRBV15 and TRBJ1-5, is DAMVIQNPRYQVTQFGKPVTLSCSQTLNHNVMYWYQQKSSQAPKLLFHYYDKDFNNEADTPDNFQSRRPNTSFCFLDIRSPGLGDTAMYLCATSRENRGYQPQHFGDGTRLSIL.

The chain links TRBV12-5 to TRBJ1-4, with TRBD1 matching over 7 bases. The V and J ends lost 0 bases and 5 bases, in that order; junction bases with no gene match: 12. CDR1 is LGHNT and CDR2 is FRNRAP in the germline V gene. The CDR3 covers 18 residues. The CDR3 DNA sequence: TGTGCTAGTGGTTTGGTACTGGGGAGGACAGGCGAAAATGAAAAACTGTTTTTT. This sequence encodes CASGLVLGRTGENEKLFF.

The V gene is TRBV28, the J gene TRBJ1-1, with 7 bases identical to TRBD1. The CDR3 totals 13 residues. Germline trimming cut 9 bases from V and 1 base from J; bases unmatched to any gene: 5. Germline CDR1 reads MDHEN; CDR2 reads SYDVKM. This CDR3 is CASSGQSNTEAFF. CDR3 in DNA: TGTGCCAGTTCGGGACAGTCGAACACTGAAGCTTTCTTT. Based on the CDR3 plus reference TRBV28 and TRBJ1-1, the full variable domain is DVKVTQSSRYLVKRTGEKVFLECVQDMDHENMFWYRQDPGLGLRLIYFSYDVKMKEKGDIPEGYSVSREKKERFSLILESASTNQTSMYLCASSGQSNTEAFFGQGTRLTVV.

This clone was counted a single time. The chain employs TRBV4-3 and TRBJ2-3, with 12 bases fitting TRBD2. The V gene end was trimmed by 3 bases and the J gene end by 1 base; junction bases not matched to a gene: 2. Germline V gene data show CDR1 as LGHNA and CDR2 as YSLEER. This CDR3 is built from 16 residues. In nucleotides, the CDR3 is TGCGCCAGCAGCCAGAGGACTAGCGGGGGCACAGATACGCAGTATTTT. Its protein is CASSQRTSGGTDTQYF.

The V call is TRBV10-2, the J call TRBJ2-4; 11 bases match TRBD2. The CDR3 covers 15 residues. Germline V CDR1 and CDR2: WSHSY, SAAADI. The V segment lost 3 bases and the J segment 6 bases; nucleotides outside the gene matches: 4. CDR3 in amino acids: CASSELAGGPNIQYF. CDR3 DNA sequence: TGCGCCAGCAGTGAATTAGCGGGAGGGCCAAACATTCAGTACTTC.

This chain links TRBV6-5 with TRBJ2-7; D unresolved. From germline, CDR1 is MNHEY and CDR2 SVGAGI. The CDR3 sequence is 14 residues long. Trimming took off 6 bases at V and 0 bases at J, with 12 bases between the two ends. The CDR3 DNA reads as TGTGCCAGCAGCCTTGGCAGGTACTCCTACGAGCAGTACTTC. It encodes CASSLGRYSYEQYF.

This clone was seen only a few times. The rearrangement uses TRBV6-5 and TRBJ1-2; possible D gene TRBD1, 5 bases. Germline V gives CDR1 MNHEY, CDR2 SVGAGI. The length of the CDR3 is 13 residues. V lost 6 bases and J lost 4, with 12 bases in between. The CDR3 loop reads CASSPAGFYGYTF. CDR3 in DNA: TGTGCCAGCAGCCCAGCAGGGTTCTATGGCTACACCTTC.

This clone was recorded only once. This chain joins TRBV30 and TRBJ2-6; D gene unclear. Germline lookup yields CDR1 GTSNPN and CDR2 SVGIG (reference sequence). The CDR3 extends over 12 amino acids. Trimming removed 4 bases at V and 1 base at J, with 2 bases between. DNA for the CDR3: TGTGCCTGGACTTCTGGGGCCAACGTCCTGACTTTC. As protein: CAWTSGANVLTF.

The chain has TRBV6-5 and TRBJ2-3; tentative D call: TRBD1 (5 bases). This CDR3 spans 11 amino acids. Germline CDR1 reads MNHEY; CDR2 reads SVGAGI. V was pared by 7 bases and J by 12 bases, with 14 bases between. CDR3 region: CASTIDSFQYF. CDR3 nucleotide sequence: TGTGCCAGCACCATTGACAGCTTTCAGTATTTT.

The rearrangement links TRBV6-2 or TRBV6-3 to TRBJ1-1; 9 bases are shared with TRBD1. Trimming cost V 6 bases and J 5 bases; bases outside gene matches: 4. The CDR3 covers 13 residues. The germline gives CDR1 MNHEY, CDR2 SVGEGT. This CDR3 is CASSRTGVTEAFF. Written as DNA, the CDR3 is TGTGCCAGCAGCAGGACAGGGGTTACTGAAGCTTTCTTT.

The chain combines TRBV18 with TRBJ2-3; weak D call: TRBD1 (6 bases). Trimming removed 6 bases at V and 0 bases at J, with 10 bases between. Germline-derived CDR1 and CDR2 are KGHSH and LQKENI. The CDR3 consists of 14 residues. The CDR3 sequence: CASSTGQSTDTQYF. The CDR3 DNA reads TGTGCCAGCTCGACAGGTCAAAGCACAGATACGCAGTATTTT.

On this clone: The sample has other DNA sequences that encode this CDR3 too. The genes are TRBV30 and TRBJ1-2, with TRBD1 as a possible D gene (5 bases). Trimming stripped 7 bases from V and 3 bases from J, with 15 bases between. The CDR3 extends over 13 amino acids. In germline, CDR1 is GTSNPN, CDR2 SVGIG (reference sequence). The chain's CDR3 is CASSGGVHYGYTF. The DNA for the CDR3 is TGTGCCTCTTCTGGGGGGGTACACTATGGCTACACCTTC.

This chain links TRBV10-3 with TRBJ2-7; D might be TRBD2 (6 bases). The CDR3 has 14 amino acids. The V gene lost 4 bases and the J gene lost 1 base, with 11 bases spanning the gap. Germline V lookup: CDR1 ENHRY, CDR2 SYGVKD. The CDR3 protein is CAISGRRGSYEQYF. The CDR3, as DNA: TGTGCCATCAGTGGGAGGCGGGGTTCCTACGAGCAGTACTTC.

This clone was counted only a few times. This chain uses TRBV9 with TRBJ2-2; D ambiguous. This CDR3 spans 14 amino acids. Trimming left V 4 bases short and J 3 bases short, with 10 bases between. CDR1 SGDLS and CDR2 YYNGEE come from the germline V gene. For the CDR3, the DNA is TGTGCCAGCAGCCCACACGTCGACACCGGGGAGCTGTTTTTT. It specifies CASSPHVDTGELFF.

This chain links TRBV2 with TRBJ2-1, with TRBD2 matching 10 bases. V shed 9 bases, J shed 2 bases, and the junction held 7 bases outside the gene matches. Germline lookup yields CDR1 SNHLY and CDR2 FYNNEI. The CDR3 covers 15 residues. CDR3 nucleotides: TGTGCCAGACAGCGGCTAGCGGGGGCCTACAATGAGCAGTTCTTC. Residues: CARQRLAGAYNEQFF. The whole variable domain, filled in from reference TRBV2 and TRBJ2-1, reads EPEVTQTPSHQVTQMGQEVILRCVPISNHLYFYWYRQILGQKVEFLVSFYNNEISEKSEIFDDQFSVERPDGSNFTLKIRSTKLEDSAMYFCARQRLAGAYNEQFFGPGTRLTVL.

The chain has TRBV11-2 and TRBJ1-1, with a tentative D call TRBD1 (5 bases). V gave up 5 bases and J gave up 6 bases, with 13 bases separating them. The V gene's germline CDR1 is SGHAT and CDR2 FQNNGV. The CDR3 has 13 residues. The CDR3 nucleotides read TGTGCCAGCAGCGCGCAGGGAAGCGCTGAAGCTTTCTTT. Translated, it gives CASSAQGSAEAFF.

The CDR3 reads CSASSSGGPEDTQYF. CDR3 nucleotides: TGCAGTGCTAGTTCCAGCGGGGGGCCCGAGGATACGCAGTATTTT. The gene calls are TRBV20-1 and TRBJ2-3; 9 bases are shared with TRBD2. CDR1 is DFQATT, CDR2 SNEGSKA, per germline (reference sequence). After removal of 3 bases from V and 6 bases from J, the junction contained 10 bases not matched to a gene. The CDR3 spans 15 residues.

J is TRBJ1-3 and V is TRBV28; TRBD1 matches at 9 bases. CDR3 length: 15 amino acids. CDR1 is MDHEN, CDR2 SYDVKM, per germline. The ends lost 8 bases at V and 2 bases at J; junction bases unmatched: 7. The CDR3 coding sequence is TGTGCCAGCCAAGGGGGACAGGGAACTGGAAACACCATATATTTT. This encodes CASQGGQGTGNTIYF.

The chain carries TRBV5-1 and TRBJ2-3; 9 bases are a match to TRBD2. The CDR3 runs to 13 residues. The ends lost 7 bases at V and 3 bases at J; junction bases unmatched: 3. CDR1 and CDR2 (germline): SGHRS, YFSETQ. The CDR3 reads CASRTSVTDTQYF. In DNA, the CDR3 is TGCGCCAGCCGGACTAGCGTTACAGATACGCAGTATTTT.

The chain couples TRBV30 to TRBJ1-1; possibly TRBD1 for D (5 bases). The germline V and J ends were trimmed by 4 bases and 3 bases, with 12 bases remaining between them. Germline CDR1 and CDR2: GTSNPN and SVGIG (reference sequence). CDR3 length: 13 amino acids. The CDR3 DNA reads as TGTGCCTGGACCCGTGGGGGGGACACTGAAGCTTTCTTT. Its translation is CAWTRGGDTEAFF.

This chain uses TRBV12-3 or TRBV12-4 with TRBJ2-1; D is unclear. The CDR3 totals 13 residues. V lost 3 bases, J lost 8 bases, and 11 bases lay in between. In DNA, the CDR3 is TGTGCCAGCAGTTTCTCCGACTTCGATGAGCAGTTCTTC. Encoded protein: CASSFSDFDEQFF.

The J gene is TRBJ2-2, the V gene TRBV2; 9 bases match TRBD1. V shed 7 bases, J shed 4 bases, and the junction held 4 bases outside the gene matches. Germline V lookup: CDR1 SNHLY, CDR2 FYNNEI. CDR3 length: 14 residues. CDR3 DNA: TGTGCCAGCACCGGGACAGGGATCACCGGGGAGCTGTTTTTT. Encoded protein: CASTGTGITGELFF.

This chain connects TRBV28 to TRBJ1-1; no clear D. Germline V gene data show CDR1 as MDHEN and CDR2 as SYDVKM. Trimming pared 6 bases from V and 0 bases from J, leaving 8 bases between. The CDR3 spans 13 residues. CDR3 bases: TGTGCCAGCAGCCCGGCGGTGAACACTGAAGCTTTCTTT. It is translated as CASSPAVNTEAFF.

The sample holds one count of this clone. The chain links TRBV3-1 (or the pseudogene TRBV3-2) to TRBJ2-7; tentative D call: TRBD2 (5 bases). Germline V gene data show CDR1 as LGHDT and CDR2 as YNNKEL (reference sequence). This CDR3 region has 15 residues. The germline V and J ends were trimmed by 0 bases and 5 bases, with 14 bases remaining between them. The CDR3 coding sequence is TGTGCCAGCAGCCAAGATCGGGGTTTCGAGGACGAGCAGTACTTC. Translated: CASSQDRGFEDEQYF.

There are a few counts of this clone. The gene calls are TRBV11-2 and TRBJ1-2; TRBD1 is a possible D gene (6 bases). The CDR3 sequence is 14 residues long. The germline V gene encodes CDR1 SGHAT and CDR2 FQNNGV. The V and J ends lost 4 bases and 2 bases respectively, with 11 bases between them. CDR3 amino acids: CASSSIGQNYGYTF. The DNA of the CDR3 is TGTGCCAGCAGCTCAATAGGACAGAACTATGGCTACACCTTC.

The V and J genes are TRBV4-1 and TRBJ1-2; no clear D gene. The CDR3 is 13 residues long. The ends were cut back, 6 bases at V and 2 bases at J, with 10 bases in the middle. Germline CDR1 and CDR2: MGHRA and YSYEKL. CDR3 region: CASRFPGNYGYTF. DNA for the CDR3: TGCGCCAGCAGATTCCCGGGAAACTATGGCTACACCTTC.